The T cell receptor beta chain described here comes from a study of blood T cell repertoires in COVID-19. Overall study context: Sources were T cells, B-cell-depleted T cells, or PBMCs; the material itself was cDNA or gDNA.

CDR1 and CDR2 (germline): MNHEY, SVGAGI. V lost 0 bases and J 5 bases, leaving 10 bases between the germline ends. The CDR3 loop spans 14 amino acids. Assay used: immunoSEQ multiplex PCR; TCRdb lists only in-frame clones, some missing. The sample carries 88,000 or so clones, approximately 83% recorded once. V is TRBV6-5 and J is TRBJ1-1, with a weak D call TRBD1 (5 bases). Sequenced: peripheral blood. This TCR derives from a man aged 55 to 70 with acute or convalescent COVID-19. The CDR3 reads CASSYSGRTTEAFF. CDR3 nucleotide sequence: TGTGCCAGCAGTTACTCTGGCAGGACAACTGAAGCTTTCTTT.